This T cell receptor beta chain was recorded in a study of OX40 agonist ivuxolimab in advanced cancers. About the study: Ivuxolimab, an antibody acting as an agonist of OX40 (CD134), was used to treat patients. Every patient in dose escalation had hepatocellular carcinoma, melanoma, renal cell or head and neck cancer. Each patient was given ivuxolimab into a vein every 2 weeks, at 0.01 to 10 mg/kg.

In regard to this clone: The antigen remains undetermined.

Clones were sequenced by immunoSEQ multiplex PCR, and TCRdb holds only the in-frame ones, with some missing. The sample lists around 41,000 clones; 80% to 90% were seen once. Study-wide results and caveats: Near-lowest levels of clonal expansion characterized partial responders at 0.1-3.0 mg/kg.

The source material was CD4+ or CD8+ T cells sorted from blood, sampled in a trial of the OX40 agonist ivuxolimab. This sequence was found in an adult with an advanced solid tumor such as melanoma, head and neck, liver or kidney cancer.

The CDR3 here is CASSAGLAVADTQYF. In nucleotides, the CDR3 is TGTGCCAGCAGCGCCGGACTAGCGGTCGCAGATACGCAGTATTTT. The rearrangement links TRBV9 to TRBJ2-3; 10 bases line up with TRBD2. This CDR3 is 15 amino acids long. The J segment lost 4 bases and the V segment lost 3 bases, leaving 5 bases of the junction unmatched. The germline V gene encodes CDR1 SGDLS and CDR2 YYNGEE.